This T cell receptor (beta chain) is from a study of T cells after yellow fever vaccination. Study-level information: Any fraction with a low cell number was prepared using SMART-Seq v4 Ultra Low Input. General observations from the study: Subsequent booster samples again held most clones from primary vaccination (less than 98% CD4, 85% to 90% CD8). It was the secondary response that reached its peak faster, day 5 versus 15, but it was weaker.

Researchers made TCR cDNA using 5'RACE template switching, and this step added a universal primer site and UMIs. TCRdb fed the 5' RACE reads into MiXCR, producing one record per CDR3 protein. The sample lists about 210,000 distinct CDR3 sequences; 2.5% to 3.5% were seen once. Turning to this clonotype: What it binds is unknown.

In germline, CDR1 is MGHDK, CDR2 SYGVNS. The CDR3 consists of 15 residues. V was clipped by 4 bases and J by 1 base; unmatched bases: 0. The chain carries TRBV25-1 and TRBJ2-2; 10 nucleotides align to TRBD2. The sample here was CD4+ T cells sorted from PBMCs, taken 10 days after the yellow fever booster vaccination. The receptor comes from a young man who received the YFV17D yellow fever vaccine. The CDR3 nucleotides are TGTGCCAGCAGTGGACTAGCGGGGAACACCGGGGAGCTGTTTTTT. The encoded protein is CASSGLAGNTGELFF.